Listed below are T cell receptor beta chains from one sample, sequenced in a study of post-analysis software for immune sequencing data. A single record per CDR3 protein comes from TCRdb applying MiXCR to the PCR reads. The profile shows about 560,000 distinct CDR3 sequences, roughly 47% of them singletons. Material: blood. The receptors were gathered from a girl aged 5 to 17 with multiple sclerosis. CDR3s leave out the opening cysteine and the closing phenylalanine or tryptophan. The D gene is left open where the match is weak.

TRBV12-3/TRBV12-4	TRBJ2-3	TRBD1	ASRTGVNTQY
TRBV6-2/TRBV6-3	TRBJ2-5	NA	ASRVDQGLQY
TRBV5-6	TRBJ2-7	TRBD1	ASSLSGTGSDEQY
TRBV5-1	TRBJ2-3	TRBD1	ASSLTGQGPDTQY
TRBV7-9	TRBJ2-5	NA	ASSPRAAETQY
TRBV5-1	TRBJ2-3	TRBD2	ASSPGLAGHTDTQY
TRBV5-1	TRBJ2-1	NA	ASSPRRGEQF
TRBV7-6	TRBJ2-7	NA	ASSLAGPEQY
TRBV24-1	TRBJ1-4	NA	ATSASAATNEKLF
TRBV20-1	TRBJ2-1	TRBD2	SASVGGGPNYNEQF
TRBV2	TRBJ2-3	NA	ASRRSEAGDTQY
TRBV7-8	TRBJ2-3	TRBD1	ASSSDAGGVRTDTQY
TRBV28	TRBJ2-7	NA	ASRSLGRSYEQY
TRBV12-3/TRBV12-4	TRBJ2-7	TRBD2	ASSLLGLAGEFPYEQY
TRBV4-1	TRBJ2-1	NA	ASSQVGKRRYNEQF
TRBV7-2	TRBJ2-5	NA	AGSLAVAEETQY
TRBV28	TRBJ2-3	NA	ASSRPGPLKGEDTQY
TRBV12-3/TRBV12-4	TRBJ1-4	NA	ASSLQGVQF
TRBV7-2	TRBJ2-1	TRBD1	ASSPAGTASYNEQF
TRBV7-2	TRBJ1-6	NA	ASSLEWGTNSPLH
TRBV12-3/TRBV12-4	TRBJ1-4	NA	ASSLALDNVF
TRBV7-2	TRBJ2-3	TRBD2	ASSPRTSGGVTDTQY